What follows are 14 T cell receptor beta chains derived from one specimen sequenced in a study of molecular identifiers for immune sequencing clone quantification. TCRdb re-called the PCR reads with MiXCR, one entry per CDR3 protein. Seen here are 60,000 to 75,000 distinct CDR3 sequences, around 19% observed once, and the top ten hold over 1.1%. Sequenced material: naive CD8+ T cells from blood, with Jurkat cell RNA spiked in. This sample's subset: FACS-sorted CD8+CD4-CCR7+CD45RA+ naive T cells. The receptors come from a human donor in good health. Some libraries in this study had Jurkat cell RNA spiked in.

This clonotype occurred a few times. The V gene is TRBV12-3 or TRBV12-4, the J gene TRBJ2-1; 7 bases agree with TRBD2. The ends lost 8 bases at V and 4 bases at J; junction bases unmatched: 17. CDR3 length equals 17 residues. CDR3 loop: CASSRKTAGAYYNEQFF. As DNA, the CDR3 is TGTGCCAGCTCACGGAAAACTGCGGGAGCGTATTACAATGAGCAGTTCTTC.

This clonotype was observed many times. This chain joins TRBV10-3 and TRBJ2-7; TRBD2 is a possible D gene (6 bases). The V gene lost 2 bases and the J gene lost 0 bases, with 8 bases spanning the gap. The CDR3 extends over 14 amino acids. Germline CDR1 ENHRY, CDR2 SYGVKD. Here the CDR3 reads CAISEGGYSYEQYF. CDR3 bases: TGTGCCATCAGTGAGGGGGGGTACTCCTACGAGCAGTACTTC.

In this sample, this clonotype turned up many times. As DNA, the CDR3 is TGCAGCGTTGGTCATTCGAAGTGGGGCACTGAAGCTTTCTTT. It codes for CSVGHSKWGTEAFF. J is TRBJ1-1 and V is TRBV29-1; D is unclear. V lost 4 bases and J 4 bases, leaving 16 bases between the germline ends. Germline V gene data show CDR1 as SQVTM and CDR2 as ANQGSEA. The CDR3 sequence is 14 residues long.

Details on this clonotype: A read error may be the cause here, since a much bigger clone is one base away. The gene calls are TRBV28 and TRBJ2-7; no clear D gene. From germline, CDR1 is MDHEN and CDR2 SYDVKM. The CDR3 covers 12 residues. The CDR3 reads CVSSVGMGEQYF. DNA for the CDR3: TGTGTCAGCAGCGTGGGTATGGGCGAGCAGTACTTC.

This clonotype came up many times. The V call is TRBV2, the J call TRBJ2-2; D unresolved. The germline CDR1 and CDR2 sequences are SNHLY and FYNNEI. V lost 3 bases and J lost 2, with 13 bases in between. This CDR3 spans 16 amino acids. The CDR3 nucleotides read TGTGCCAGCAGTGATTACCCCGACTCAAACACCGGGGAGCTGTTTTTT. It specifies CASSDYPDSNTGELFF. The full variable domain, in which reference TRBV2 and TRBJ2-2 provide the parts outside the CDR3, is EPEVTQTPSHQVTQMGQEVILRCVPISNHLYFYWYRQILGQKVEFLVSFYNNEISEKSEIFDDQFSVERPDGSNFTLKIRSTKLEDSAMYFCASSDYPDSNTGELFFGEGSRLTVL.

This clonotype was counted between two and nine times. The chain employs TRBV4-3 and TRBJ2-3, with 7 positions matching TRBD2. The CDR3 loop spans 17 amino acids. Germline loops: CDR1 LGHNA, CDR2 YSLEER. The V segment lost 0 bases and the J segment 6 bases; nucleotides outside the gene matches: 12. The CDR3 region is CASSQDLVGEGSDTQYF. CDR3 bases: TGCGCCAGCAGCCAAGATCTCGTAGGGGAGGGCAGCGATACGCAGTATTTT.

The chain uses TRBV27 and TRBJ1-2, with 10 bases fitting TRBD1. Per the germline V gene, CDR1 is MNHEY and CDR2 is SMNVEV (reference sequence). V lost 5 bases to trimming and J lost 4 bases; unmatched junction nucleotides: 4. This CDR3 has 14 amino acids. The CDR3 protein is CASSPTGGGYGYTF. The CDR3 DNA follows: TGTGCCAGCAGTCCGACAGGGGGCGGCTATGGCTACACCTTC.

The chain joins TRBV7-9 to TRBJ2-1, with TRBD1 matching over 10 bases. This CDR3 has 15 residues. J lost 8 bases, V lost 3 bases, and 7 bases had no gene match. Looked up from germline, CDR1 is SEHNR and CDR2 is FQNEAQ (reference sequence). This CDR3 is CASSFAGTGVDEQFF. The DNA for the CDR3 is TGTGCCAGCAGCTTTGCCGGGACAGGGGTGGATGAGCAGTTCTTC.

Ten or more counts support this clonotype. The V call is TRBV29-1, the J call TRBJ2-1, with D possibly being TRBD2 (6 bases). This CDR3 contains 14 residues. V was clipped by 7 bases and J by 4 bases, with 17 bases between them. The germline CDR1 and CDR2 sequences are SQVTM and ANQGSEA. The CDR3 DNA reads as TGCAGCGGCCGAGACGGGGGAAATTACAATGAGCAGTTCTTC. Translated, it gives CSGRDGGNYNEQFF.

This clonotype has a count of ten or more. The CDR3 sequence is CASSLAGRGTYEQYF. The CDR3 DNA reads TGTGCCAGCAGCTTAGCCGGCAGGGGTACGTACGAGCAGTACTTC. This sequence joins TRBV7-8 and TRBJ2-7, with D possibly matching TRBD1 (6 bases). V was shortened by 0 bases and J by 4 bases, with 13 bases between the two germline ends. From germline, CDR1 is SGHVS and CDR2 FQNEAQ. This CDR3 has 15 residues. The complete variable domain, with remaining parts taken from reference TRBV7-8 and TRBJ2-7, reads GAGVSQSPRYKVAKRGQDVALRCDPISGHVSLFWYQQALGQGPEFLTYFQNEAQLDKSGLPSDRFFAERPEGSVSTLKIQRTQQEDSAVYLCASSLAGRGTYEQYFGPGTRLTVT.

This chain links TRBV6-5 with TRBJ2-1; 10 nucleotides line up with TRBD2. The V and J ends lost 6 bases and 5 bases, in that order; junction bases with no gene match: 7. The CDR3 spans 15 residues. CDR1 is MNHEY, CDR2 SVGAGI, per germline. The CDR3 loop reads CASSPGTSANNEQFF. In DNA, the CDR3 is TGTGCCAGCAGCCCAGGGACTAGCGCCAACAATGAGCAGTTCTTC.

Details on this clonotype: A much larger clone is a single base away; this may be a read error. The chain employs TRBV28 and TRBJ2-7; TRBD2 agrees at 7 bases. The trim removed 6 bases at V and 13 bases at J, leaving 9 bases unmatched. The germline gives CDR1 MDHEN, CDR2 SYDVKM. The CDR3 is 11 amino acids. The DNA for the CDR3 is TGTGCCAGCAGAGACGGAGGGGAGGGCTACTTC. This sequence encodes CASRDGGEGYF.

Relative to its sample, this clonotype is medium-sized (0.01 to 0.1%). This sequence joins TRBV23-1 and TRBJ2-3, with D uncertain. TRBV23-1 is an ORF, and what it does is uncertain. The CDR3 length is 12 residues. Between the trimmed V and J ends, which lost 1 base and 3 bases, there was a span of 2 bases. CDR3 protein: CASSQLTDTQYF. The CDR3 bases are TGCGCCAGCAGTCAATTGACAGATACGCAGTATTTT.

In its sample, this clonotype was seen many times. J is TRBJ2-1 and V is TRBV7-8, with D maybe TRBD1 (5 bases). Germline lookup yields CDR1 SGHVS and CDR2 FQNEAQ. The length of the CDR3 is 15 residues. Trimming pared 5 bases from V and 2 bases from J, leaving 13 bases between. The CDR3 DNA reads as TGTGCCAGCAGCGGAGAAATGGACACCTACAATGAGCAGTTCTTC. It translates to CASSGEMDTYNEQFF.